The rows below give T cell receptor beta chains drawn from one sample of a study of shared clonotypes between healthy human individuals. Here immunoSEQ multiplex PCR was the method, and the copy in TCRdb shows in-frame clones only, minus some. The profile shows around 2,000,000 clones, approximately 94% of them singletons. Input material: naive CD8+ T cells from PBMCs. These receptors all stem from a young man in good health. Some clones in this sample may be carry-over from other donors' samples. Both conserved end residues are part of each CDR3. A D gene is named only where the DNA matches it firmly. Part of the rows lack a size; the others show once, few, many or a class for expanded clones.

cdr3_nt	cdr3_aa	d_call	clone_size	j_call	v_call
TGCAGCGGGGGGGGACAGGTGGGTTTGGCTTTCTTT	CSGGGQVGLAFF	TRBD1	-	TRBJ1-1	TRBV29-1
TGTGCCAGCAGCGTAGAGGCGGAAGACTATGGCTACACCTTC	CASSVEAEDYGYTF	-	-	TRBJ1-2	TRBV9
TGTGCCATCAGTGAGGTGGGGAACACTGAAGCTTTCTTT	CAISEVGNTEAFF	-	few	TRBJ1-1	TRBV10-3
TGTGCCATCAGTGACGTTCTCACTGAAGCTTTCTTT	CAISDVLTEAFF	-	-	TRBJ1-1	TRBV10-3
TGTGCCAGCAGCTTGGGGGTACTAAGGGGGATCACAGATACGCAGTATTTT	CASSLGVLRGITDTQYF	-	-	TRBJ2-3	TRBV5-8
TGTGCCAGCAGCGAAAAAAGGGGGACAGGGCTCCTTCACAATGAGCAGTTCTTC	CASSEKRGTGLLHNEQFF	TRBD1	-	TRBJ2-1	TRBV7-9
TGTGCCAGCTCCCCGGGACTAGCGGCCCAAGAGACCCAGTACTTC	CASSPGLAAQETQYF	TRBD2	-	TRBJ2-5	TRBV6-5
TGTGCCAGCAGCTCGAGGGGGAGAATTGAAAAACTGTTTTTT	CASSSRGRIEKLFF	-	-	TRBJ1-4	TRBV13
TGCGCCAGCAGCCAATCTCCCGGGAGGGACGATGAAGCCAAAAACATTCAGTACTTC	CASSQSPGRDDEAKNIQYF	TRBD2	-	TRBJ2-4	TRBV4-1
TGCGCCAGCAGTTCCGGGAGAGGCACAGATACGCAGTATTTT	CASSSGRGTDTQYF	-	-	TRBJ2-3	TRBV5-1
TGCGCCAGCAGGCCCGCGGTGACAGGGTCCGACGAGCAGTACTTC	CASRPAVTGSDEQYF	TRBD1	-	TRBJ2-7	TRBV5-1
TGTGCCAGCAGTTTCCCGGGAGCGAGCTCCTACGAGCAGTACTTC	CASSFPGASSYEQYF	-	-	TRBJ2-7	TRBV27
TGTGCCAGCAGCTTAGCGTTTTCCCAGGGGGCCAATGAAAAACTGTTTTTT	CASSLAFSQGANEKLFF	TRBD1	-	TRBJ1-4	TRBV7-8
TGTGCCTGGAGGTCCTCGGACAGTATGAACACTGAAGCTTTCTTT	CAWRSSDSMNTEAFF	-	-	TRBJ1-1	TRBV30
TGTGCCAGCAGCGTAGGAGAGACAGGGCGGGCGGATGGCTACACCTTC	CASSVGETGRADGYTF	TRBD1	once	TRBJ1-2	TRBV9
TGTGCCAGCAGCCCGGGACTCCTCGCTAACTACGAGCAGTACTTC	CASSPGLLANYEQYF	-	-	TRBJ2-7	TRBV27
TGTGCCAGCAGCCCAGCGATGGGGGCGCGAGAGCAGTACTTC	CASSPAMGAREQYF	-	-	TRBJ2-7	TRBV7-9
TGTGCCAGCAGAGTGACAGGGTTGAACACTGAAGCTTTCTTT	CASRVTGLNTEAFF	TRBD1	-	TRBJ1-1	TRBV28
TGTGCCAGCAGCTTAGTAAAGGGTAACTACGAGCAGTACTTC	CASSLVKGNYEQYF	-	-	TRBJ2-7	TRBV11-2
TGTGCCAGCAGTTTATTAGCGGTAAGGAGCACAGATACGCAGTATTTT	CASSLLAVRSTDTQYF	-	-	TRBJ2-3	TRBV27
TGTGCCAGTAGTACCCCCCCGGAAGGGAACTACGAGCAGTACTTC	CASSTPPEGNYEQYF	-	-	TRBJ2-7	TRBV19
TGTGCCAGCAGCCTGGGTGGGGTCACTGAAGCTTTCTTT	CASSLGGVTEAFF	-	-	TRBJ1-1	TRBV7-8